These T cell receptor beta chains were read from a single sample in a study of CD8 T cells in Susac syndrome. TCRdb re-derived calls from the immunoSEQ multiplex PCR reads in MiXCR, one entry per CDR3 protein. Among about 180,000 distinct CDR3 sequences listed, around 94% were seen once. Sequenced: CD4+ T cells from PBMCs. The receptors here all came from a human donor with Susac syndrome. Both conserved end residues are part of each CDR3. Fields, in order: clone size, V gene, D gene, J gene, CDR3 DNA, CDR3 protein. A D gene is named only where the DNA matches it firmly. Expanded clones are given a class, and other clones once, few, many or no size at all.

once	TRBV20-1	TRBD1	TRBJ2-7	TGCAGTGCTAGAGGGGACAGGGGGTTCTACGAGCAGTACTTC	CSARGDRGFYEQYF
once	TRBV25-1	TRBD2	TRBJ2-3	TGTGCCAGCAGTGATCCGGGGGGACGACCAACGCAGTATTTT	CASSDPGGRPTQYF
.	TRBV7-2	TRBD2	TRBJ2-1	TGTGCCAGCAGCATTAGCGGGGGGACTGAAAATGAGCAGTTCTTC	CASSISGGTENEQFF
.	TRBV4-1	.	TRBJ2-7	TGCGCCAGCAGCCAAGTAGGGGGGACCGAGACCTACGAGCAGTACTTC	CASSQVGGTETYEQYF
.	TRBV5-6	.	TRBJ1-2	TGTGCCAGCAGCTTGGTCGGGACGGACTATGGCTACACCTTC	CASSLVGTDYGYTF
.	TRBV29-1	.	TRBJ2-3	TGCAGCGTTGAAGATGGGTTTGGGCAGGGGTTCACAGATACGCAGTATTTT	CSVEDGFGQGFTDTQYF
.	TRBV21-1	.	TRBJ1-5	TGTGCCAGCAGCAATGTAAACAGGGGGCGACCCAATCAGCCCCAGCATTTT	CASSNVNRGRPNQPQHF
few	TRBV14	TRBD1	TRBJ2-7	TGTGCCAGCAGCCAAGGACCGGGACAGGGGACCTACGAGCAGTACTTC	CASSQGPGQGTYEQYF
.	TRBV23-1	.	TRBJ1-6	TGCGCCAGCAGTTGTGGACAGAATTCACCCCTCCACTTT	CASSCGQNSPLHF
.	TRBV5-1	TRBD1	TRBJ2-4	TGCGCCAGCAGCTTGGGACAGGGGAAAAACATTCAGTACTTC	CASSLGQGKNIQYF